The TCR beta chain described here comes from a study of T cell changes during pregnancy in multiple sclerosis. The CDR3 sequence is 16 residues long. The V gene's germline CDR1 is LGHNA and CDR2 YSLEER. V was shortened by 3 bases and J by 8 bases, with 20 bases between the two germline ends. Profiling relied on immunoSEQ multiplex PCR, and the TCRdb table lists in-frame clones only, not all of them. The sample includes over 50,000 clones, 70% to 90% of them seen just once. Sequencing was performed on peripheral blood, taken in the first trimester of pregnancy. This clonotype originated in a female donor in good health, enrolled as a control in a pregnancy study. The V and J genes are TRBV4-3 and TRBJ1-3; TRBD1 might be the D (6 bases). The CDR3 DNA follows: TGCGCCAGCAGCCAGTATACCAGGGGTTTCGAGGACACCATATATTTT. Its translation: CASSQYTRGFEDTIYF.